This TCR beta chain is drawn from a study of CD8 T cells in Susac syndrome. General study points: As the study acknowledged, the number of individuals who were part of its TCR sequencing and HLA analysis was relatively small.

V was clipped by 5 bases and J by 5 bases, with 15 bases between them. The CDR3 covers 14 residues. CDR1 and CDR2 (germline): SEHNR, FQNEAQ (reference sequence). The authors reverse transcribed roughly 0.5 to 1 ug RNA with random hexamers. Amplification of TCR beta CDR3 across 54 Vbeta and 13 Jbeta was performed with immunoSEQ multiplex PCR. Using its own MiXCR run on the immunoSEQ multiplex PCR reads, TCRdb lists one record per CDR3 protein. Here the sample spans around 220,000 distinct CDR3 sequences, about 90% being singletons. This clonotype occurred once. The target antigen is unknown. The multiple sclerosis controls were treatment-naive patients with relapsing-remitting disease that was stable or active.

This chain joins TRBV7-9 and TRBJ2-5; possible D gene TRBD1, 6 bases. The origin of this receptor is a human donor with multiple sclerosis. The sample taken for sequencing was CD8+ T cells from PBMCs. The CDR3 DNA sequence: TGTGCCAGCAGCGGGGGCGAGGCGTGGGAGACCCAGTACTTC. Residues: CASSGGEAWETQYF.